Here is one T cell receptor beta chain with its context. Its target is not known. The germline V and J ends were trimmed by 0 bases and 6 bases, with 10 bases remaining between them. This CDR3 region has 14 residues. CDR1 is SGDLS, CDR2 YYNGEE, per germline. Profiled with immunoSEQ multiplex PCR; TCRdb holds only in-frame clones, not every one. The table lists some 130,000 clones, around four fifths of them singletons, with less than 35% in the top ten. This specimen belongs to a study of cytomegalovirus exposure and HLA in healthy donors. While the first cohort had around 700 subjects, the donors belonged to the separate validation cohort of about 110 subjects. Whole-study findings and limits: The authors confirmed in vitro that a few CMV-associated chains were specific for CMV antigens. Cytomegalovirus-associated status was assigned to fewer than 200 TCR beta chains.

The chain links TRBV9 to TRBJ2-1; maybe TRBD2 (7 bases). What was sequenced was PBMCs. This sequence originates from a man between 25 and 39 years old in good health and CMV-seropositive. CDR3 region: CASSVVGGANEQFF. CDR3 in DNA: TGTGCCAGCAGCGTAGTTGGGGGGGCCAATGAGCAGTTCTTC.